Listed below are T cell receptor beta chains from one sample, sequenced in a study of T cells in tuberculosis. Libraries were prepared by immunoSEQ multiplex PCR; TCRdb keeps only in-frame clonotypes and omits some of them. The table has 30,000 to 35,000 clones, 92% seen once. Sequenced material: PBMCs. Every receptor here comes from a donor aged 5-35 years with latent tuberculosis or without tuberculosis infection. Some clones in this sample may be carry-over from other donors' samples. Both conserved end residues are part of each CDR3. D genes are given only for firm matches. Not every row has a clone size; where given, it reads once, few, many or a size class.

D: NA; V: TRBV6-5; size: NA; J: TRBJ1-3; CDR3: CASTRGPSGNTIYF; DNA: TGTGCCAGCACGCGGGGACCCTCTGGAAACACCATATATTTT
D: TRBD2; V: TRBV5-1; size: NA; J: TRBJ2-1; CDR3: CASSAGLAGDITYNEQFF; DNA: TGCGCCAGCAGCGCGGGACTAGCGGGAGACATTACCTACAATGAGCAGTTCTTC
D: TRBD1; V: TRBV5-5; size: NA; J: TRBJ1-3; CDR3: CASSPSSGGGNTIYF; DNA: TGTGCCAGCAGCCCGAGCTCAGGGGGTGGAAACACCATATATTTT
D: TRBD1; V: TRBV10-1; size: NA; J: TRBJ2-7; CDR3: CASRRTGLELNEQYF; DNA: TGCGCCAGCAGGAGGACAGGATTGGAGCTGAACGAGCAGTACTTC
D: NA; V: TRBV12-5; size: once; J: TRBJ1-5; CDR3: CASGLYGRGQPQHF; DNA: TGTGCTAGTGGTTTGTACGGCCGGGGTCAGCCCCAGCATTTT
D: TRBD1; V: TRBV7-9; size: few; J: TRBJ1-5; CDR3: CASSSGTGIGQPQHF; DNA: TGTGCCAGCAGCTCCGGGACAGGGATCGGGCAGCCCCAGCATTTT
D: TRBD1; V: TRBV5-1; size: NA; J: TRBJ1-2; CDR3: CASSLGGQGASAGYTF; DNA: TGCGCCAGCAGCTTGGGGGGACAGGGGGCGTCCGCTGGCTACACCTTC
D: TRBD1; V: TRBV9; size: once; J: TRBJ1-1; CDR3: CASSDTTGGPAFF; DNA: TGTGCCAGCAGCGACACTACAGGGGGGCCAGCTTTCTTT
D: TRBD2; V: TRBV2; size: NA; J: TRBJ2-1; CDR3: CASSEGLANNEQFF; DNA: TGTGCCAGCAGTGAAGGACTAGCGAACAATGAGCAGTTCTTC
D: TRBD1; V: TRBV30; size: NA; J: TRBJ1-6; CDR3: CAWSVWVQGTPLHF; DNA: TGTGCCTGGAGTGTGTGGGTACAGGGGACACCCCTCCACTTT
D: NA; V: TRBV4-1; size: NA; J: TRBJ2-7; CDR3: CASSVKAGDSYEQYF; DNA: TGCGCCAGCAGCGTAAAGGCAGGGGACTCCTACGAGCAGTACTTC
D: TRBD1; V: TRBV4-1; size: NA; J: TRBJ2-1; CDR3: CASSPLGQGLDEQFF; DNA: TGCGCCAGCAGCCCCTTAGGACAGGGGCTGGATGAGCAGTTCTTC
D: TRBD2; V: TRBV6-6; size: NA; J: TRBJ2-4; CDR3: CASVTGLAGGGIQYF; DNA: TGTGCCAGCGTAACGGGACTAGCGGGAGGGGGCATTCAGTACTTC
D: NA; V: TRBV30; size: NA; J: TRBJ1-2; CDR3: CAWGDKSYGYTF; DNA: TGTGCCTGGGGGGACAAGTCCTATGGCTACACCTTC
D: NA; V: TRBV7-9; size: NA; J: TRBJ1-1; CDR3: CASTKGGNTEAFF; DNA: TGTGCCAGCACTAAAGGAGGGAACACTGAAGCTTTCTTT
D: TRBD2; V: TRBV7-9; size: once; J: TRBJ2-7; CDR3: CASSLAGGVEQYF; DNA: TGTGCCAGCAGCTTAGCGGGAGGGGTTGAGCAGTACTTC
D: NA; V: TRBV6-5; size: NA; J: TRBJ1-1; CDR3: CASSYSLLMNTEAFF; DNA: TGTGCCAGCAGTTACTCGTTACTAATGAACACTGAAGCTTTCTTT
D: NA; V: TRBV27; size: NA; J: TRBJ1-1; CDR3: CASSSLGQYTEAFF; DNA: TGTGCCAGCAGTTCACTCGGACAGTACACTGAAGCTTTCTTT
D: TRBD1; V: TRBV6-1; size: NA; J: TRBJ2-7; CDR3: CASSQGAAEQYF; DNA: TGTGCCAGCAGTCAGGGGGCGGCCGAGCAGTACTTC
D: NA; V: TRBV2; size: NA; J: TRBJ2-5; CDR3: CARTGVGSGIQETQYF; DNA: TGTGCCAGGACGGGAGTAGGGAGCGGTATTCAAGAGACCCAGTACTTC
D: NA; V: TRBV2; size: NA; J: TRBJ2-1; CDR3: CASRKWDIPYNEQFF; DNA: TGTGCCAGCAGGAAGTGGGACATTCCATACAATGAGCAGTTCTTC
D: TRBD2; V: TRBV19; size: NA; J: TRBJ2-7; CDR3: CASRLAGDYEQYF; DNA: TGTGCCAGTAGACTAGCGGGAGACTACGAGCAGTACTTC
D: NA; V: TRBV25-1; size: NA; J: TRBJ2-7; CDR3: CASSVRGSEQYF; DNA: TGTGCCAGCAGTGTTAGAGGGTCCGAGCAGTACTTC